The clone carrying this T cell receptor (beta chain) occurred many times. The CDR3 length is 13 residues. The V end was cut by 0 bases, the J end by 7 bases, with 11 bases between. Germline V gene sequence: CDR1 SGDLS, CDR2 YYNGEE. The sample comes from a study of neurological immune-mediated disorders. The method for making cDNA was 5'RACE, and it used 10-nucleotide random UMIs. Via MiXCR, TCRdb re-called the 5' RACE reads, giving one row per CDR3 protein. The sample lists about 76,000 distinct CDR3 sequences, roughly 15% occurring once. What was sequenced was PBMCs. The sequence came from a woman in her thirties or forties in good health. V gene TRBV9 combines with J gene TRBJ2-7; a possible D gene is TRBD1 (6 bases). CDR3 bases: TGTGCCAGCAGCGTAGAACAGGGCAGGGAGCAGTACTTC. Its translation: CASSVEQGREQYF.